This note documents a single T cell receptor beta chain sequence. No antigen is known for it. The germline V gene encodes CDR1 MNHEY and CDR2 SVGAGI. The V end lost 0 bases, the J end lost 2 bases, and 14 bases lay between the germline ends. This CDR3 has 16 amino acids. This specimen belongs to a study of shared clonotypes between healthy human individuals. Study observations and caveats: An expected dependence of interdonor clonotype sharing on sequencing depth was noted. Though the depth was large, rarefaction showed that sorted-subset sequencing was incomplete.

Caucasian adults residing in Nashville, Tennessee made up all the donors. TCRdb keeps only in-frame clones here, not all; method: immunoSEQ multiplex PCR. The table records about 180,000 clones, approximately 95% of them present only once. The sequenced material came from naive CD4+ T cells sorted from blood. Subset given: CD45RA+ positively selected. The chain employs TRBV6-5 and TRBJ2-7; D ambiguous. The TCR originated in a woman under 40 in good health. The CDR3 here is CASSYSAGVEPYEQYF. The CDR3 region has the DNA TGTGCCAGCAGTTACTCAGCCGGAGTAGAACCCTACGAGCAGTACTTC.